The clone carrying this T cell receptor beta chain was seen at least ten times. Its antigen is undetermined. This sample is part of a study of early T cells in non-severe SARS-CoV-2 infection. Study background: Bulk RNA from unsorted whole blood was sequenced; chains were unpaired. Study findings and constraints: Matching against VDJdb likely underestimated virus-specific expansions, favoring anti-spike CD8.

CDR1 is SGDLS and CDR2 is YYNGEE in the germline V gene. Trimming took 5 bases from V and 1 from J, leaving 12 bases between them. This CDR3 has 15 residues. Molecules of cDNA were individually given unique molecular identifiers that were attached to them. One entry per CDR3 protein results from TCRdb running MiXCR on the 5' RACE reads. The sample carries 63,000 or so distinct CDR3 sequences, 10% to 15% recorded once. The sequencing input was whole blood. The chain couples TRBV9 to TRBJ2-2; D is undetermined. The source of this sequence is an adult who was a healthcare worker with PCR-confirmed SARS-CoV-2 infection or an uninfected control (not recorded which). For the CDR3, the DNA is TGTGCCAGCAGTGAATCTGGCCGGAACACCGGGGAGCTGTTTTTT. Protein product: CASSESGRNTGELFF.